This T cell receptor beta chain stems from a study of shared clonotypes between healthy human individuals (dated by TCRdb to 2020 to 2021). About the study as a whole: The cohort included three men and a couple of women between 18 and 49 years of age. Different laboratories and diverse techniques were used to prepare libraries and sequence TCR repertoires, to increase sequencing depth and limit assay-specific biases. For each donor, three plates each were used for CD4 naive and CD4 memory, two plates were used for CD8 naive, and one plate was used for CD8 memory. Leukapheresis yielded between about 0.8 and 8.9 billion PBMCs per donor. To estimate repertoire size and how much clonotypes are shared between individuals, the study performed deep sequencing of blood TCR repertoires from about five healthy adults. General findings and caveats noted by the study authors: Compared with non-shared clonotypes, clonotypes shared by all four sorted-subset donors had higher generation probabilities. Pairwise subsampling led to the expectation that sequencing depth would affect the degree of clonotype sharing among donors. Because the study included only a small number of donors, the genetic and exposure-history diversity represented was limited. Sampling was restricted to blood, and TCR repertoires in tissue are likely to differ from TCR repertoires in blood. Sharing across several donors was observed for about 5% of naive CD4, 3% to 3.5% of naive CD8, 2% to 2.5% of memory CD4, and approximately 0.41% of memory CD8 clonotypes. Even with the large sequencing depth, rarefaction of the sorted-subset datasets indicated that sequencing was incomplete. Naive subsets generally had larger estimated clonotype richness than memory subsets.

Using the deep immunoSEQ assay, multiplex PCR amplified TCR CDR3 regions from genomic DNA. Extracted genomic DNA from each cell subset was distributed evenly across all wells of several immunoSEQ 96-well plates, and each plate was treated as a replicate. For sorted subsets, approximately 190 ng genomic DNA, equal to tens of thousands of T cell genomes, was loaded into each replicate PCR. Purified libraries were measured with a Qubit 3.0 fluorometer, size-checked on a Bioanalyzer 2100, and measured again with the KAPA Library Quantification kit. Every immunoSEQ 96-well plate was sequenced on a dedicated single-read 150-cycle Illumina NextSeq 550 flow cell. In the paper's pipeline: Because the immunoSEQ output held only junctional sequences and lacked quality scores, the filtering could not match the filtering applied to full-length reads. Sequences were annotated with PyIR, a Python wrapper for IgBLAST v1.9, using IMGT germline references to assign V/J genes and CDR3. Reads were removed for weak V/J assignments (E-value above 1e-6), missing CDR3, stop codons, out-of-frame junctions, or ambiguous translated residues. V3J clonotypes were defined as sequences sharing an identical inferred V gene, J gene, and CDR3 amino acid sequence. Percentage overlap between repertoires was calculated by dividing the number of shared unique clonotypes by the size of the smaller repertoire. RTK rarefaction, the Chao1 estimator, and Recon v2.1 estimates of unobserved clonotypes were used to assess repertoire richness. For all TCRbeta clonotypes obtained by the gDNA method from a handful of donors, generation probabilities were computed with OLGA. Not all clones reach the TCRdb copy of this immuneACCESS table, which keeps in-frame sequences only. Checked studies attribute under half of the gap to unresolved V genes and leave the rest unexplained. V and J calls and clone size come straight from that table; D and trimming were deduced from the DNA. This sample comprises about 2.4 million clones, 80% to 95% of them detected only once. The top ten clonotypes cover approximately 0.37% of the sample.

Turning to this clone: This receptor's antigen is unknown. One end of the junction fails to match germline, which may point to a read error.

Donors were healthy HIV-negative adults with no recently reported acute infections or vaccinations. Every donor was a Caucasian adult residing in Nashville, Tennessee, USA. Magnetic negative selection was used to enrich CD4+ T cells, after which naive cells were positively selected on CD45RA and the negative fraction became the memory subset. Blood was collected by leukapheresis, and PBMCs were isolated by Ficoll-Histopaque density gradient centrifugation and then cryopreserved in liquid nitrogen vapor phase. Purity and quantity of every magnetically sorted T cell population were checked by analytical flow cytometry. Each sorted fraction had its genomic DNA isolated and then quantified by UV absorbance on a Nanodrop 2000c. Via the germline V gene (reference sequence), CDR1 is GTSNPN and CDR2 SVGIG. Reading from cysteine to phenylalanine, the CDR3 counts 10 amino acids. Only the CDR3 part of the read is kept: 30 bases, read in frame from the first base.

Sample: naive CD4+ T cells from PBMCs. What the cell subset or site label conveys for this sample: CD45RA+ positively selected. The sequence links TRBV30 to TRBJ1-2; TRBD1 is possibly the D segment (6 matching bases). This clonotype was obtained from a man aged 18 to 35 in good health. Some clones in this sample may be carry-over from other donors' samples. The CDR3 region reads CAWSGPAGAF. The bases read TGTGCCTGGAGTGGGCCAGCAGGGGCTTTT.